This entry lists 19 T cell receptor beta chains sequenced from one sample in a study of pediatric ulcerative colitis. Here immunoSEQ multiplex PCR was the method, and the copy in TCRdb shows in-frame clones only, minus some. This table has about 15,000 clones, about nine tenths appearing once. Sequenced material: blood. The receptors shown here come from a boy aged 10-17 years with moderate ulcerative colitis.

The V gene is TRBV7-9, the J gene TRBJ2-4; D is possibly TRBD2 (5 bases). V dropped 5 bases and J dropped 9 bases, with 8 bases sitting between them. Germline CDR1 SEHNR, CDR2 FQNEAQ (reference sequence). The CDR3 has 11 residues. CDR3 sequence reads: CASSQGGIQYF. CDR3 nucleotide sequence: TGTGCCAGCAGCCAAGGAGGCATTCAGTACTTC.

This chain connects TRBV4-1 to TRBJ1-1; D is uncertain. The CDR3 is 14 residues long. V lost 11 bases to trimming and J lost 1 base, with 17 bases between them. Germline lookup yields CDR1 MGHRA and CDR2 YSYEKL. Written as DNA, the CDR3 is TGCGCCGTTCGAGGTTTCCTACGGAACACTGAAGCTTTCTTT. Translated, it gives CAVRGFLRNTEAFF.

As DNA, the CDR3 is TGCGCCAGCAGCTTGGTTCCCGGGACAGGGGGTAATACTGAAGCTTTCTTT. Its translation: CASSLVPGTGGNTEAFF. This rearrangement joins TRBV5-1 to TRBJ1-1; 11 nucleotides match TRBD1. The V gene end was trimmed by 0 bases and the J gene end by 5 bases; junction bases not matched to a gene: 9. The CDR3 spans 17 residues. Germline assignment: CDR1 SGHRS and CDR2 YFSETQ.

The V gene is TRBV27, the J gene TRBJ1-1, with D tentatively TRBD1 (6 bases). The CDR3 extends over 11 amino acids. Germline V gene sequence: CDR1 MNHEY, CDR2 SMNVEV (reference sequence). The V end lost 11 bases, the J end lost 10 bases, and 17 bases lay between the germline ends. CDR3 in DNA: TGTGCCGGGACATTCCCATTTGGAGCTTTCTTT. Amino acid sequence: CAGTFPFGAFF.

This clone has only a few counts. V usage is TRBV6-4 and J usage is TRBJ1-1; D is undetermined. Germline V lookup: CDR1 MRHNA, CDR2 SNTAGT. V lost 0 bases to trimming and J lost 0 bases, with 2 bases between them. This CDR3 is 13 amino acids long. The CDR3 region has the DNA TGTGCCAGCAGTGACTCTATGAACACTGAAGCTTTCTTT. Translated, it gives CASSDSMNTEAFF.

The rearrangement links TRBV5-4 to TRBJ2-7; weak D call: TRBD2 (6 bases). V lost 3 bases and J lost 5, with 27 bases in between. Germline loops: CDR1 SGHNT, CDR2 YYREEE (reference sequence). The CDR3 extends over 18 amino acids. Written as DNA, the CDR3 is TGTGCCAGCAGCTCCCCGGGGACTTCCGTCGGGAGTTTCAACGAGCAGTACTTC. Translation: CASSSPGTSVGSFNEQYF.

This chain connects TRBV7-9 to TRBJ2-1, with TRBD1 identical over 7 bases. The germline V gene has CDR1 SEHNR and CDR2 FQNEAQ (reference sequence). The CDR3 totals 15 residues. V gave up 5 bases and J gave up 4 bases; unmatched junction bases: 8. The CDR3 protein is CASSPVGQVYNEQFF. In DNA form, the CDR3 reads TGTGCCAGCAGCCCCGTCGGACAGGTGTACAATGAGCAGTTCTTC.

V is TRBV7-2 and J is TRBJ2-5, with no clear D. Near its end, the DNA agrees better with TRBJ2-7, so the J call may be wrong. The CDR3 has 14 amino acids. Per the germline V gene, CDR1 is SGHTA and CDR2 is FQGNSA. CDR3 nucleotides: TGTGCCAGCAACTCTCAATCCCCTACCTACGAGCAGTACTTC. Protein: CASNSQSPTYEQYF.

V is TRBV6-1 and J is TRBJ1-3; a weak D match, TRBD1 (6 bases). Germline CDR1 is MNHNS and CDR2 is SASEGT. Trimming took 8 bases from V and 3 from J, leaving 14 bases between them. The CDR3 contains 14 residues. CDR3 region: CASVWGQIGNTIYF. CDR3 nucleotides: TGTGCCAGCGTCTGGGGGCAGATTGGAAACACCATATATTTT.

The genes are TRBV14 and TRBJ2-1; 8 bases line up with TRBD2. CDR1 and CDR2 (germline): SGHDN, FVKESK. This CDR3 spans 18 amino acids. The V segment lost 0 bases and the J segment 7 bases; nucleotides outside the gene matches: 14. CDR3 loop: CASSQDREGIGSLNEQFF. The CDR3 DNA sequence: TGTGCCAGCAGCCAAGATCGGGAGGGCATCGGCTCGTTGAATGAGCAGTTCTTC.

This chain links TRBV5-1 with TRBJ2-3, with TRBD2 matching 7 bases. Losses at the gene ends were 6 bases for V and 0 bases for J; bases not matched to a gene: 7. The CDR3 has 15 amino acids. CDR1 SGHRS and CDR2 YFSETQ come from the germline V gene. CDR3 DNA: TGCGCCAGCATTCAGGGAGGGAGAAGCACAGATACGCAGTATTTT. Translation: CASIQGGRSTDTQYF.

The chain combines TRBV15 with TRBJ2-3; a possible D gene is TRBD2 (5 bases). V gave up 5 bases and J gave up 2 bases, with 17 bases separating them. The CDR3 is 16 residues long. In germline, CDR1 is LNHNV, CDR2 YYDKDF (reference sequence). CDR3 DNA sequence: TGTGCCACCAGCCCCCAACCGGGATCCTTCACAGATACGCAGTATTTT. Translating it yields CATSPQPGSFTDTQYF.

The CDR3 coding sequence is TGCGCCAGCAGCCCCGCTAGCGGGACCCGCACAGATACGCAGTATTTT. This gives the protein CASSPASGTRTDTQYF. V gene TRBV5-1 combines with J gene TRBJ2-3; TRBD2 aligns across 9 bases. The germline CDR1 and CDR2 sequences are SGHRS and YFSETQ. The CDR3 covers 16 residues. V lost 4 bases to trimming and J lost 1 base; unmatched junction nucleotides: 7.

This chain uses TRBV14 with TRBJ2-7; D not certain. V gave up 2 bases and J gave up 6 bases, with 5 bases separating them. The V gene's germline CDR1 is SGHDN and CDR2 FVKESK. The CDR3 has 11 residues. The CDR3, as DNA: TGTGCCAGCAGCCAATCGTTCGAGCAGTACTTC. It is translated as CASSQSFEQYF.

This clone was counted only a few times. The chain is built from TRBV27 and TRBJ2-7; D is unresolved. The germline CDR1 and CDR2 sequences are MNHEY and SMNVEV (reference sequence). V lost 6 bases, J lost 2 bases, and 11 bases lay in between. CDR3 size: 13 residues. The CDR3 DNA reads TGTGCCAGCAGCCCCGGCCCCACCTACGAGCAGTACTTC. Translating it yields CASSPGPTYEQYF.

V usage is TRBV12-5 and J usage is TRBJ1-1, with D possibly TRBD1 on 6 matching bases. This CDR3 has 18 residues. V was cut by 4 bases and J by 2 bases, with 23 bases left in between. CDR1 is LGHNT, CDR2 FRNRAP, per germline. CDR3 loop: CASGSGGQSRGLNTEAFF. CDR3 nucleotide sequence: TGTGCTAGTGGTTCCGGAGGACAGTCACGGGGCCTTAACACTGAAGCTTTCTTT.

This clone came up a few times. V gene TRBV6-6 combines with J gene TRBJ2-1, with TRBD2 as a possible D gene (5 bases). This CDR3 has 15 amino acids. Trimming cost V 2 bases and J 8 bases, with 16 bases left between them. Germline V CDR1 and CDR2: MNHNY, SVGAGI (reference sequence). This CDR3 is CASSYGNSARDEQFF. The CDR3 region has the DNA TGTGCCAGCAGTTACGGTAACAGCGCGAGGGATGAGCAGTTCTTC.

The chain has TRBV28 and TRBJ1-1; D is ambiguous. CDR3 length: 16 residues. Germline CDR1 and CDR2: MDHEN and SYDVKM. V was clipped by 6 bases and J by 1 base, with 18 bases between them. The CDR3 here is CASSPSVGRRNTEAFF. In nucleotides, the CDR3 is TGTGCCAGCAGCCCTTCGGTGGGAAGGAGGAACACTGAAGCTTTCTTT.

V is TRBV6-6 and J is TRBJ1-1, with D unclear. The germline gives CDR1 MNHNY, CDR2 SVGAGI (reference sequence). CDR3 size: 11 residues. The V and J ends lost 0 bases and 7 bases respectively, with 3 bases between them. The CDR3 region is CASSYSSEAFF. CDR3 bases: TGTGCCAGCAGTTACTCCAGTGAAGCTTTCTTT.